This T cell receptor beta chain was obtained from a study of blood T cell repertoires in COVID-19. The overall study: The samples span acute and convalescent COVID-19 from the United States, Italy and Spain. Sources were T cells, B-cell-depleted T cells, or PBMCs; the material itself was cDNA or gDNA.

The count of this clone is one. Germline CDR1 and CDR2: LNHDA and SQIVND (reference sequence). Trimming left V 3 bases short and J 4 bases short, with 12 bases between. The CDR3 runs 14 residues. Original data processing: Amplification with reference gene primers provided the estimates of nucleated cell counts. TCRdb keeps only in-frame clones here, not all; method: immunoSEQ multiplex PCR. D and trimming come from the DNA, and the V and J calls and clone size come from that table. The table includes hundreds of thousands of clones, 70% to 90% detected once. The sequence came from a man aged 40-49 years with acute or convalescent COVID-19. This chain joins TRBV19 and TRBJ2-5; the D gene is possibly TRBD1 (7 bases). Material: peripheral blood. The CDR3 loop is CASSMGQGGETQYF. Written as DNA, the CDR3 is TGTGCCAGTAGTATGGGGCAGGGGGGAGAGACCCAGTACTTC.